These T cell receptor beta chains were read from a single sample in a study of response to subunit inactivated influenza vaccine. TCRdb independently ran MiXCR on the RT-PCR reads; one entry per CDR3 protein. Seen here are about 500,000 distinct CDR3 sequences, more than 15% observed once, and the top ten hold 3%. The material was CD4+ T cells sorted from PBMCs, obtained around 25 months after vaccination. The receptors come from a man aged 50 to 69 who received an inactivated influenza vaccine. Each CDR3 is given with its conserved first and last residue. A D gene is named only where the DNA matches it firmly. The size entry is marked missing in some rows and otherwise reads once, few, many or a size class.

>TRBJ2-3|TRBV9|TRBD2|NA
CASSPKTSGSDTQYF
TGTGCCAGCAGCCCAAAGACTAGCGGGAGCGATACGCAGTATTTT
>TRBJ2-7|TRBV5-1|NA|many
CASSLDVTSSYEQYF
TGCGCCAGCAGCTTGGACGTGACAAGCTCCTACGAGCAGTACTTC
>TRBJ1-2|TRBV20-1|NA|few
CSARGQWGYYGYTF
TGCAGTGCTAGGGGACAATGGGGGTACTATGGCTACACCTTC
>TRBJ1-6|TRBV7-3|TRBD1|few
CASSPQGGNNSPLHF
TGTGCCAGCAGTCCACAGGGGGGTAATAATTCACCCCTCCACTTT
>TRBJ1-5|TRBV20-1|NA|few
CSASGRLNQPQHF
TGCAGTGCTAGTGGGCGGCTCAATCAGCCCCAGCATTTT
>TRBJ2-3|TRBV6-2/TRBV6-3|NA|many
CASTDGGSTDTQYF
TGTGCCAGCACCGACGGGGGTAGCACAGATACGCAGTATTTT
>TRBJ1-1|TRBV4-1|TRBD1|few
CASSQDVATGVDNTEAFF
TGCGCCAGCAGCCAAGATGTAGCGACAGGGGTAGATAACACTGAAGCTTTCTTT
>TRBJ2-7|TRBV28|NA|few
CASSSGQTPNEQYF
TGTGCCAGCAGTTCTGGACAAACACCTAACGAGCAGTACTTC
>TRBJ1-5|TRBV2|NA|few
CASSRGDAAQHF
TGTGCCAGCAGCCGTGGTGATGCGGCCCAGCATTTT
>TRBJ2-1|TRBV6-2/TRBV6-3|TRBD2|NA
CASSWASGSYNEQFF
TGTGCCAGCAGTTGGGCTAGCGGTTCCTACAATGAGCAGTTCTTC
>TRBJ2-1|TRBV2|NA|few
CASTKHSGSYNEQFF
TGTGCCAGCACCAAGCATTCCGGCTCCTACAATGAGCAGTTCTTC
>TRBJ1-1|TRBV29-1|TRBD1|NA
CSVGQGPNTEAFF
TGCAGCGTTGGACAGGGACCGAACACTGAAGCTTTCTTT
>TRBJ2-7|TRBV20-1|NA|many
CSARPHAGQGGFHEQYF
TGCAGTGCTAGACCTCACGCCGGCCAGGGTGGTTTCCACGAGCAGTACTTC
>TRBJ2-1|TRBV6-5|TRBD2|few
CASSFSSGAYNEQFF
TGTGCCAGCAGTTTCTCTAGCGGGGCCTACAATGAGCAGTTCTTC
>TRBJ2-1|TRBV28|NA|NA
CASSRIGTSYNEQFF
TGTGCCAGCAGCCGAATTGGCACCTCCTACAATGAGCAGTTCTTC
>TRBJ2-1|TRBV6-1|TRBD1|few
CASSQGQAPRYEQFF
TGTGCCAGCAGTCAAGGACAGGCTCCTCGCTATGAGCAGTTCTTC
>TRBJ2-1|TRBV10-3|TRBD2|NA
CAISEKHGLAGSYNEQFF
TGTGCCATCAGTGAGAAACACGGACTAGCGGGATCCTACAATGAGCAGTTCTTC
>TRBJ2-2|TRBV5-1|NA|NA
CASSMSGRNTGELFF
TGCGCCAGCAGCATGTCTGGGAGAAACACCGGGGAGCTGTTTTTT
>TRBJ2-2|TRBV9|NA|NA
CASSVQGLNTGELFF
TGTGCCAGCAGCGTACAGGGTTTAAACACCGGGGAGCTGTTTTTT
>TRBJ1-1|TRBV12-3/TRBV12-4|NA|many
CASSFLAGTEAFF
TGTGCCAGCAGTTTTCTTGCCGGCACTGAAGCTTTCTTT
>TRBJ2-2|TRBV7-8|NA|NA
CASSPKRGTPTNTGELFF
TGTGCCAGCAGCCCAAAAAGGGGAACCCCTACGAACACCGGGGAGCTGTTTTTT
>TRBJ2-5|TRBV15|NA|few
CATSRDSEETQYF
TGTGCCACCAGCAGAGATTCAGAAGAGACCCAGTACTTC
>TRBJ2-1|TRBV11-2|TRBD2|NA
CASSSGTSGRPHSYNEQFF
TGTGCCAGCAGCTCTGGGACTAGCGGGAGGCCCCACTCCTACAATGAGCAGTTCTTC
>TRBJ2-7|TRBV3-1|NA|few
CASSQDRDEQYF
TGTGCCAGCAGCCAAGATCGGGACGAGCAGTACTTC
>TRBJ2-3|TRBV29-1|NA|few
CSVGTTRTDTQYF
TGCAGCGTTGGTACCACCCGCACAGATACGCAGTATTTT
>TRBJ2-3|TRBV11-3|NA|NA
CASSRGGEDTQYF
TGTGCCAGCAGCCGTGGGGGTGAAGATACGCAGTATTTT